The sequence of this TCR beta chain was determined in a study of T cells in Graves' hyperthyroidism and ophthalmopathy. Graves' hyperthyroidism was deemed stable absent ophthalmopathy progression within 18 months. Uncontrolled infection, other autoimmune disease, pregnancy or lactation led to exclusion. As concerns this clonotype: Its antigen is currently unknown.

What was amplified from RNA transcripts were TCR beta CDR3 regions. With the HTBI primer set, the TCR CDR3 went through a first round of RT-PCR. TCRdb recomputed calls from the multiplex PCR reads with MiXCR, one row per CDR3 protein. The sample consists of approximately 600,000 distinct CDR3 sequences, 15% to 20% of them appearing once. CDR3 length: 13 amino acids. Trimming took off 5 bases at V and 7 bases at J, with 14 bases between the two ends. Per germline, CDR1 MNHNS and CDR2 SASEGT. Broader study findings: Blood also showed most of the thyroid clonotypes that were expanded above 0.001. Ophthalmopathy stood apart from stable hyperthyroidism in a 13 V-J model.

Specimen: blood. This TCR was recovered from a woman aged 25-40 years with Graves' hyperthyroidism. This chain links TRBV6-1 with TRBJ2-5; maybe TRBD2 (5 bases). CDR3: CASSYSAEGTQYF. The DNA for the CDR3 is TGTGCCAGCAGTTACAGTGCCGAGGGGACCCAGTACTTC.